This note documents a single TCR beta chain sequence. In this sample, this clone turned up a few times. Its cognate antigen has yet to be identified. No base qualities exist here, and no much larger clone lies one base off it. This record belongs to a study of OX40 agonist ivuxolimab in advanced cancers. With respect to the entire study: Ivuxolimab was an agonistic, fully human IgG2 monoclonal antibody directed against OX40 (CD134), a costimulatory receptor. Of the 52 patients in dose escalation, around 20 had hepatocellular carcinoma, approximately 15 had melanoma, 9 had renal cell carcinoma and 9 had head and neck cancer. Partial responses occurred in three dose-escalation patients, of whom one had hepatocellular carcinoma and two had cutaneous melanoma. Patients were allowed to have had prior anti-PD-1, anti-PD-L1 or anti-CTLA-4 therapy, and approximately 40% of the dose-escalation patients had previously received checkpoint inhibitors. Intravenous ivuxolimab was administered to patients every 2 weeks at six dose levels: 0.01, 0.1, 0.3, 1.5, 3 and 10 mg/kg. Peripheral TCRbeta sequencing was intended to test whether TCR sequence diversity was altered and clonal T-cell expansion was caused by ivuxolimab. In the dose-escalation cohort, over 65% of patients were male, and the mean age was around 60 years, with a range of about 23 to 85. The paper reports the monotherapy dose-escalation portion (N of about 47 patients) of the phase I ivuxolimab trial. What the work shows at the level of the full study, not this receptor alone: The antigen specificity of the peripheral T cells that underwent clonal expansion was not determined. At doses of 0.1 to 3.0 mg/kg, clonal expansion of both CD4+ and CD8+ T cells in blood was seen between baseline and week 6. Low levels of normalized T-cell clonal expansion were also seen in some patients who did not respond. Partial responders in the 0.1-3.0 mg/kg groups had among the lowest normalized peripheral clonal expansion, especially among CD8+ T cells. After ivuxolimab, CD8+ T cells had more expanded clones than CD4+ T cells on average.

To sequence the TCRbeta CDR3 region, genomic DNA was isolated from the sorted cells. TCRbeta CDR3 regions were sequenced using the immunoSEQ Assay. The table was pulled from immuneACCESS by TCRdb, which kept in-frame rearrangements only. Such tables lose some clones; where checked, under half of the loss comes from unresolved V genes, and the rest has no known cause. Within this sample are fewer than 65,000 clones, with approximately 91% of them counted one time only. The ten largest clones represent roughly 4% of the sample. The trial excluded patients who had a history of autoimmune disease or who were on systemic immunosuppression. Peripheral blood for TCR sequencing was collected from all dose cohorts at baseline, on cycle 4 day 1, and on cycle 7 day 1. The samples were drawn from a first-in-human, open-label, multicenter phase I dose-escalation trial of ivuxolimab. Adults with locally advanced or metastatic melanoma, renal cell carcinoma, hepatocellular carcinoma or head and neck squamous cell carcinoma were enrolled in the trial. Before TCR sequencing, CD4+ T cells and CD8+ T cells from peripheral blood were sorted into separate populations.

The CDR3 runs 15 amino acids, cysteine and phenylalanine included. Just the 45-base CDR3 DNA is kept, in frame starting at base 1. The germline V gene gives CDR1 as SGHRS and CDR2 as YFSETQ. V is trimmed back by 6 bases and J by 0 bases, and the junction contains 7 bases that no gene match accounts for. The clonotype originates from an adult with an advanced solid tumor such as melanoma, head and neck, liver or kidney cancer. The chain uses TRBV5-1 and TRBJ1-2, with 8 bases aligning to TRBD1. The material sequenced was CD4+ or CD8+ T cells sorted from blood, taken in a trial of the OX40 agonist ivuxolimab. CDR3 reads: CASKLQGGPNYGYTF. DNA sequence: TGCGCCAGCAAACTACAGGGGGGACCTAACTATGGCTACACCTTC. The CDR3 plus the reference TRBV5-1 and TRBJ1-2 genes for the other parts give the full variable domain: KAGVTQTPRYLIKTRGQQVTLSCSPISGHRSVSWYQQTPGQGLQFLFEYFSETQRNKGNFPGRFSGRQFSNSRSEMNVSTLELGDSALYLCASKLQGGPNYGYTFGSGTRLTVV.